The rows below give T cell receptor beta chains drawn from one sample of a study of early T cells in non-severe SARS-CoV-2 infection. Each CDR3 protein is one row after TCRdb ran MiXCR on the 5' RACE reads. The data hold tens of thousands of distinct CDR3 sequences, with roughly 13% observed a single time. The sequenced sample was whole blood. The receptors come from an adult who was a healthcare worker with PCR-confirmed SARS-CoV-2 infection or an uninfected control (not recorded which). The CDR3 runs from the conserved cysteine through the conserved F or W. Each record gives: CDR3 protein, J gene, V gene, clone size. Not all rows give a size; the values are once, few, many and, for expanded clones, a class.

cdr3_aa: CAWSVDYGTYEQYF
j_call: TRBJ2-7
v_call: TRBV30
clone_size: NA

cdr3_aa: CASSGSRGGETQYF
j_call: TRBJ2-5
v_call: TRBV7-9
clone_size: few

cdr3_aa: CAISESGQMNTEAFF
j_call: TRBJ1-1
v_call: TRBV10-3
clone_size: NA

cdr3_aa: CASSLDVWGAYEQYF
j_call: TRBJ2-7
v_call: TRBV11-2
clone_size: many

cdr3_aa: CASSLAGNDEQYF
j_call: TRBJ2-7
v_call: TRBV5-1
clone_size: NA

cdr3_aa: CASTFLRGRSYGYTF
j_call: TRBJ1-2
v_call: TRBV6-2/TRBV6-3
clone_size: many

cdr3_aa: CASSYRWAQPQHF
j_call: TRBJ1-5
v_call: TRBV6-2/TRBV6-3
clone_size: few

cdr3_aa: CASSPVGFAYEQYF
j_call: TRBJ2-7
v_call: TRBV6-2/TRBV6-3
clone_size: many

cdr3_aa: CASSPSRDNTEAFF
j_call: TRBJ1-1
v_call: TRBV28
clone_size: NA

cdr3_aa: CASSFRDRVHEQYF
j_call: TRBJ2-7
v_call: TRBV3-1
clone_size: NA

cdr3_aa: CASGSGPGYTF
j_call: TRBJ1-2
v_call: TRBV12-5
clone_size: few

cdr3_aa: CASSQDRGLLFSGNTIYF
j_call: TRBJ1-3
v_call: TRBV4-3
clone_size: few

cdr3_aa: CASSLSWGAYEQYF
j_call: TRBJ2-7
v_call: TRBV27
clone_size: few

cdr3_aa: CASSLGRVEQFF
j_call: TRBJ2-1
v_call: TRBV7-2
clone_size: few

cdr3_aa: CASTKYRDVNEQFF
j_call: TRBJ2-1
v_call: TRBV7-9
clone_size: NA

cdr3_aa: CASSSQGVRYGYTF
j_call: TRBJ1-2
v_call: TRBV28
clone_size: few

cdr3_aa: CASSPQTATEAFF
j_call: TRBJ1-1
v_call: TRBV7-8
clone_size: few

cdr3_aa: CASSLSSQRGGPDTQYF
j_call: TRBJ2-3
v_call: TRBV7-6
clone_size: NA

cdr3_aa: CASSRTSGYSYNEQFF
j_call: TRBJ2-1
v_call: TRBV6-5
clone_size: many

cdr3_aa: CASSSKETQYF
j_call: TRBJ2-5
v_call: TRBV5-4
clone_size: many

cdr3_aa: CASSLTPKRETQYF
j_call: TRBJ2-5
v_call: TRBV28
clone_size: NA

cdr3_aa: CASSLARTGSNEQFF
j_call: TRBJ2-1
v_call: TRBV5-4
clone_size: few

cdr3_aa: CASSSGENTEVFF
j_call: TRBJ1-1
v_call: TRBV6-2/TRBV6-3
clone_size: few

cdr3_aa: CASSPSPGHTNEKLFF
j_call: TRBJ1-4
v_call: TRBV18
clone_size: many

cdr3_aa: CASSTLYLGSSYGYTF
j_call: TRBJ1-2
v_call: TRBV7-8
clone_size: few

cdr3_aa: CASSLDYSGNTIYF
j_call: TRBJ1-3
v_call: TRBV5-5
clone_size: NA

cdr3_aa: CASSFSGRRGSDTQYF
j_call: TRBJ2-3
v_call: TRBV27
clone_size: NA

cdr3_aa: CASSARGTRENTEAFF
j_call: TRBJ1-1
v_call: TRBV5-5
clone_size: NA

cdr3_aa: CASRDPQETQYF
j_call: TRBJ2-5
v_call: TRBV28
clone_size: NA

cdr3_aa: CASSLAPRDSYGEQYF
j_call: TRBJ2-7
v_call: TRBV7-6
clone_size: few

cdr3_aa: CASSLRVSSYNSPLHF
j_call: TRBJ1-6
v_call: TRBV14
clone_size: few

cdr3_aa: CASSSTRNIQYF
j_call: TRBJ2-4
v_call: TRBV7-2
clone_size: few